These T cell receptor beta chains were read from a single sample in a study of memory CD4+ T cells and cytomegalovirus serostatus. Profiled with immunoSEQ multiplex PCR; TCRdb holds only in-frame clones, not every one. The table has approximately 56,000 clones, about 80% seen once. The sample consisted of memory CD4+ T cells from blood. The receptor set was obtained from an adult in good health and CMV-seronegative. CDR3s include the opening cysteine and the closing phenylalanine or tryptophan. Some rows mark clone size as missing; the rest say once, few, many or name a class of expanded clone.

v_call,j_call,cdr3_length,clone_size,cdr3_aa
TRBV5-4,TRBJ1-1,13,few,CASSKIMDTEAFF
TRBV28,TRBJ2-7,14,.,CASSLPDSSYEQYF
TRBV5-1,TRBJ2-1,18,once,CASSSAVVAGGIYNEQFF
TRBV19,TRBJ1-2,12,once,CASSGTLYGYTF
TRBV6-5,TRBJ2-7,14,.,CASKPDGAAYEQYF
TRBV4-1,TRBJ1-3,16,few,CASSQGYRASGNTIYF
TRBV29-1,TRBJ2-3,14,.,CSVTRGGLTDTQYF
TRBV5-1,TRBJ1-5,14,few,CASSLAGAGQPQHF
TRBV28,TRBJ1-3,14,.,CASRNRESGNTIYF
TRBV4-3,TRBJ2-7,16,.,CASSQDWTGDPYEQYF